These 13 T cell receptor beta chains share one sample of origin, sequenced in a study of shared clonotypes between healthy human individuals. TCRdb's table, derived via immunoSEQ multiplex PCR, lists solely in-frame clones and lacks some. The data hold 2 million to 2.5 million clones, with more than 85% observed a single time. Sequenced input: naive CD4+ T cells from PBMCs. As to subset: CD45RA+ positively selected. The receptors stem from a man between 18 and 29 years old in good health. Some clones in this sample may be carry-over from other donors' samples.

The CDR3 protein is CASRRQGGMNTEAFF. CDR3 DNA sequence: TGTGCCAGCAGACGACAAGGAGGGATGAACACTGAAGCTTTCTTT. The rearrangement joins TRBV11-1 to TRBJ1-1; D call uncertain. The CDR3 sequence is 15 residues long. Deletions cut 6 bases from V and 0 bases from J, with 14 bases between. Per germline, CDR1 SGHAT and CDR2 FQDESV (reference sequence).

The J gene is TRBJ1-2, the V gene TRBV20-1; no definite D call. The germline CDR1 and CDR2 sequences are DFQATT and SNEGSKA (reference sequence). V was shortened by 4 bases and J by 5 bases, with 8 bases between the two germline ends. The CDR3 loop spans 11 amino acids. The CDR3 DNA reads as TGCAGTGCTAACCAACTATATGGCTACACCTTC. Translating it yields CSANQLYGYTF.

This chain links TRBV2 with TRBJ2-7; D is unclear. V was cut by 9 bases and J by 6 bases, with 15 bases left in between. Germline CDR1 is SNHLY and CDR2 is FYNNEI. The CDR3 contains 12 residues. The CDR3 sequence is CARSRPSGEQYF. The CDR3 coding sequence is TGTGCCAGGAGTCGGCCTTCGGGCGAGCAGTACTTC.

This chain links TRBV27 with TRBJ2-7; 11 bases fit TRBD2. Trimming cost V 6 bases and J 7 bases; bases outside gene matches: 11. Germline CDR1 reads MNHEY; CDR2 reads SMNVEV (reference sequence). The CDR3 covers 15 residues. In nucleotides, the CDR3 is TGTGCCAGCAGATTAGGGCCTAGCGGGAGGAATGAGCAGTACTTC. Encoded protein: CASRLGPSGRNEQYF.

With respect to this clone: The sample has other DNA sequences that encode this CDR3 too. This chain connects TRBV5-1 to TRBJ2-2; D call uncertain. The germline V gene has CDR1 SGHRS and CDR2 YFSETQ. The germline V and J ends were trimmed by 0 bases and 1 base, with 4 bases remaining between them. The CDR3 extends over 14 amino acids. The chain's CDR3 is CASSLGVNTGELFF. As DNA, the CDR3 is TGCGCCAGCAGCTTGGGAGTGAACACCGGGGAGCTGTTTTTT. Together with reference TRBV5-1 and TRBJ2-2, the CDR3 gives the full variable domain: KAGVTQTPRYLIKTRGQQVTLSCSPISGHRSVSWYQQTPGQGLQFLFEYFSETQRNKGNFPGRFSGRQFSNSRSEMNVSTLELGDSALYLCASSLGVNTGELFFGEGSRLTVL.

This clone was recorded a few times. The chain employs TRBV18 and TRBJ1-2; 9 bases fit TRBD1. The CDR3 contains 14 residues. Germline lookup yields CDR1 KGHSH and CDR2 LQKENI. J lost 8 bases, V lost 3 bases, and 7 bases had no gene match. The CDR3 loop reads CASSPGTGPRGYTF. The CDR3 bases are TGTGCCAGCTCACCCGGGACAGGGCCCAGGGGCTACACCTTC.

The genes are TRBV2 and TRBJ2-7; tentative D call: TRBD1 (5 bases). The V end was cut by 3 bases, the J end by 4 bases, with 16 bases between. Looked up from germline, CDR1 is SNHLY and CDR2 is FYNNEI. The CDR3 covers 15 residues. CDR3 in DNA: TGTGCCAGCAGTGATCAAGACAGAAGATCTTACGAGCAGTACTTC. It specifies CASSDQDRRSYEQYF.

The table lists this clone with a few counts. Other DNA sequences in the sample encode the same CDR3. The V call is TRBV5-1, the J call TRBJ1-5; D unresolved. CDR1 SGHRS and CDR2 YFSETQ come from the germline V gene. This CDR3 comprises 15 residues. V lost 0 bases and J lost 0, with 7 bases in between. The CDR3 region is CASSLGPYSNQPQHF. CDR3 nucleotides: TGCGCCAGCAGCTTGGGTCCTTATAGCAATCAGCCCCAGCATTTT.

The gene calls are TRBV27 and TRBJ2-1; possibly TRBD1 or TRBD2 for D (5 bases each). Germline V gene lookup returns CDR1 MNHEY and CDR2 SMNVEV (reference sequence). CDR3 length: 17 residues. V was trimmed by 2 bases and J by 4 bases, leaving 18 bases between them. The CDR3 DNA reads TGTGCCAGCAGTTTAGCCCGGGGCTCAAACATTTACAATGAGCAGTTCTTC. It translates to CASSLARGSNIYNEQFF.

The chain employs TRBV9 and TRBJ1-5, with D possibly TRBD1 on 6 matching bases. Germline V gene data show CDR1 as SGDLS and CDR2 as YYNGEE. The CDR3 runs to 15 residues. V dropped 3 bases and J dropped 0 bases, with 10 bases sitting between them. CDR3 amino acids: CASSEGQISNQPQHF. CDR3 sequence (DNA): TGTGCCAGCAGCGAAGGACAGATTAGCAATCAGCCCCAGCATTTT.

This chain links TRBV6-5 with TRBJ2-7; 11 bases are a match to TRBD2. The V and J ends lost 2 bases and 2 bases, in that order; junction bases with no gene match: 2. The V gene's germline CDR1 is MNHEY and CDR2 SVGAGI. This CDR3 spans 15 amino acids. The CDR3 sequence is CASSYRLAGPYEQYF. CDR3 DNA: TGTGCCAGCAGTTACCGACTAGCGGGGCCCTACGAGCAGTACTTC.

The chain recombines TRBV18 with TRBJ2-2, with TRBD1 matching over 9 bases. The V segment lost 5 bases and the J segment 5 bases; nucleotides outside the gene matches: 9. This CDR3 spans 16 amino acids. CDR1 and CDR2 (germline): KGHSH, LQKENI. DNA of the CDR3: TGTGCCAGCTCAACCCAACCGGGACAGGGTACCGGGGAGCTGTTTTTT. This sequence encodes CASSTQPGQGTGELFF.

The chain has TRBV5-4 and TRBJ2-2; D uncertain. With 5 bases removed from V and 5 bases from J, the gap between germline ends came to 7 bases. In germline, CDR1 is SGHNT, CDR2 YYREEE (reference sequence). This CDR3 has 12 amino acids. The CDR3 sequence is CASRGMTGELFF. For the CDR3, the DNA is TGTGCCAGCAGGGGGATGACCGGGGAGCTGTTTTTT. Looking up the rest from reference TRBV5-4 and TRBJ2-2 gives the full variable domain: ETGVTQSPTHLIKTRGQQVTLRCSSQSGHNTVSWYQQALGQGPQFIFQYYREEENGRGNFPPRFSGLQFPNYSSELNVNALELDDSALYLCASRGMTGELFFGEGSRLTVL.